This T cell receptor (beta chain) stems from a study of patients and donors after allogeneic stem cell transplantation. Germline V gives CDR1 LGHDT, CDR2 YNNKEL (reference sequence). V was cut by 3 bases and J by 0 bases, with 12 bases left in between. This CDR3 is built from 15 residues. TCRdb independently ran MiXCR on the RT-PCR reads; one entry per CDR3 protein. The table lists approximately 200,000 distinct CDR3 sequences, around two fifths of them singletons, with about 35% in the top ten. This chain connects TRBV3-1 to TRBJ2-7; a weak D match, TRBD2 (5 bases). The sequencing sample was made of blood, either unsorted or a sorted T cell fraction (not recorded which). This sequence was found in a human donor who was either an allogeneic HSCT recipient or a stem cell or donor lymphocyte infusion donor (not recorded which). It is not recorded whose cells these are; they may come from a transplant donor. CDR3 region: CASSHLEVSSYEQYF. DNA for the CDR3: TGTGCCAGCAGCCACCTGGAGGTGAGCTCCTACGAGCAGTACTTC.